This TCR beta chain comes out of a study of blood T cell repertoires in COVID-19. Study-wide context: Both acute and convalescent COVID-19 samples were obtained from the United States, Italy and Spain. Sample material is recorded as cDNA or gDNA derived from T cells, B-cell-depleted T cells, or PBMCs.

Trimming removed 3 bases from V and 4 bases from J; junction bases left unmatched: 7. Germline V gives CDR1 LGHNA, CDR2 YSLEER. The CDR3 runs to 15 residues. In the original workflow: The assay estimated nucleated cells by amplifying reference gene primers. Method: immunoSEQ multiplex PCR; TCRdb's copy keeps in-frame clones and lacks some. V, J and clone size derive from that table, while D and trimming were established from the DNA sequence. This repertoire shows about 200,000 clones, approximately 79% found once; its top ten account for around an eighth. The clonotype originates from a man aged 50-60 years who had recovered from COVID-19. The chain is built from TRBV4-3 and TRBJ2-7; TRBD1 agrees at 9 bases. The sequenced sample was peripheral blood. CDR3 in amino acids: CASSHLLQGAYEQYF. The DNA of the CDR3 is TGCGCCAGCAGCCACCTATTACAGGGGGCTTACGAGCAGTACTTC.